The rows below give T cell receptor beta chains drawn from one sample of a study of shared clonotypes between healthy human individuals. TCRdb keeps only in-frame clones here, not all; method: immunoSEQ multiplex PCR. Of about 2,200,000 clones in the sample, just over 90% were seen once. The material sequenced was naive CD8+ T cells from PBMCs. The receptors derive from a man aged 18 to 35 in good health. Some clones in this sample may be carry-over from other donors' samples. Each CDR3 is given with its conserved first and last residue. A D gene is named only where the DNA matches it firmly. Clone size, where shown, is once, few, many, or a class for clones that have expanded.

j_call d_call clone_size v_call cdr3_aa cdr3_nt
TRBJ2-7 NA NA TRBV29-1 CSVYRSEDEQYF TGCAGCGTTTACAGGTCCGAAGACGAGCAGTACTTC
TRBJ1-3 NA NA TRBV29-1 CSVGGDTIYF TGCAGCGTTGGGGGGGACACCATATATTTT
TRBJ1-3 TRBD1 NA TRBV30 CAGRGQGGNTIYF TGTGCCGGAAGAGGACAGGGTGGAAACACCATATATTTT
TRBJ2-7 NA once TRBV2 CASRQYEQYF TGTGCCAGCAGACAGTACGAGCAGTACTTC
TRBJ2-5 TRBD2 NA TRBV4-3 CASSGTSDETQYF TGCGCCAGCAGCGGGACTAGCGATGAGACCCAGTACTTC
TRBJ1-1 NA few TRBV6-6 CASSYAGAEAFF TGTGCCAGCAGTTATGCAGGGGCCGAAGCTTTCTTT
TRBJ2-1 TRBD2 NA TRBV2 CASSGDGLAGVAYNEQFF TGTGCCAGCAGTGGGGATGGGCTAGCGGGAGTGGCCTACAATGAGCAGTTCTTC
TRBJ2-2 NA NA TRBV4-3 CASSPTLAGELFF TGCGCCAGCAGCCCCACTTTGGCCGGGGAGCTGTTTTTT
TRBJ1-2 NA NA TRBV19 CASSIRPGDGYTF TGTGCCAGTAGTATCAGGCCAGGAGATGGCTACACCTTC
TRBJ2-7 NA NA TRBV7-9 CASSYDDGEQYF TGTGCCAGCAGCTACGACGATGGCGAGCAGTACTTC
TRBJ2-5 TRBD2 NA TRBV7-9 CASSLAGREETQYF TGTGCCAGCAGCTTAGCAGGGAGGGAAGAGACCCAGTACTTC
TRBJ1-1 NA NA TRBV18 CASSPPGRDTEAFF TGTGCCAGCTCCCCTCCAGGACGGGACACTGAAGCTTTCTTT
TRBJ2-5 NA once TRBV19 CAAGRGGGETQYF TGTGCCGCGGGCAGGGGTGGCGGAGAGACCCAGTACTTC
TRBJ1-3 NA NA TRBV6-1 CASSETGFGNTIYF TGTGCCAGCAGTGAAACAGGGTTTGGAAACACCATATATTTT
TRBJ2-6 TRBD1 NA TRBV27 CASSSGTGYGANVLTF TGTGCCAGCAGTTCCGGGACAGGGTACGGGGCCAACGTCCTGACTTTC
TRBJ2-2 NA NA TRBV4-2 CASSQGPWGAENTGELFF TGTGCCAGCAGCCAAGGGCCTTGGGGGGCAGAGAACACCGGGGAGCTGTTTTTT
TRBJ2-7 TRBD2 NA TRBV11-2 CASSGTSYTALLSYEQYF TGTGCCAGCAGCGGGACTAGCTATACTGCCCTCCTCTCCTACGAGCAGTACTTC
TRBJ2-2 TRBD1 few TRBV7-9 CASSNRGDTGELFF TGTGCCAGCAGCAACAGGGGCGACACCGGGGAGCTGTTTTTT
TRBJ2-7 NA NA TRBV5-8 CASSKRSRTYEQYF TGTGCCAGCAGTAAGAGGAGTCGAACCTACGAGCAGTACTTC
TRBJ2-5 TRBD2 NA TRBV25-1 CASSELFGEGMETQYF TGTGCCAGCAGTGAATTATTCGGGGAGGGGATGGAGACCCAGTACTTC
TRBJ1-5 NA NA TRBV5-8 CASSFLYSNQPQHF TGTGCCAGCAGCTTCTTATATAGCAATCAGCCCCAGCATTTT
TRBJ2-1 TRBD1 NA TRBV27 CASSLSTGGSYNEQFF TGTGCCAGCAGTTTGAGCACAGGGGGCTCCTACAATGAGCAGTTCTTC
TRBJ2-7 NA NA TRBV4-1 CASSQERESDEQYF TGCGCCAGCAGCCAAGAGAGGGAATCGGACGAGCAGTACTTC
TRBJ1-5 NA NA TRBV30 CAWGTGGNQPQHF TGTGCCTGGGGTACGGGCGGCAATCAGCCCCAGCATTTT
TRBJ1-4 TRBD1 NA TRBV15 CATGGRDRAEKLFF TGTGCCACCGGGGGCCGGGACAGGGCGGAAAAACTGTTTTTT
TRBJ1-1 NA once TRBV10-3 CATAGALNTEAFF TGTGCCACCGCAGGGGCGCTGAACACTGAAGCTTTCTTT
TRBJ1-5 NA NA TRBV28 CASSFQGNSNQPQHF TGTGCCAGCAGTTTTCAGGGAAATAGCAATCAGCCCCAGCATTTT